The 6 T cell receptor beta chains reported below all come from one sample, sequenced in a study of blood T cells in healthy people across ages. The authors ran a second PCR of roughly 6 to 12 cycles using a sample-barcoded 5' primer and a J-beta primer mix. TCRdb recomputed calls from the 5' RACE reads with MiXCR, one row per CDR3 protein. The repertoire holds approximately 800,000 distinct CDR3 sequences, with 58% as singletons. Sequencing was performed on blood. The receptors were sampled from a man aged 30-40 years in good health.

This clonotype was recorded only once. This sequence joins TRBV6-1 and TRBJ2-5; TRBD1 matches 7 bases. This CDR3 contains 16 residues. Trimming took 0 bases from V and 3 from J; bases not matched to a gene: 7. Germline V lookup: CDR1 MNHNS, CDR2 SASEGT. CDR3 sequence: CASSEALVGGEETQYF. The CDR3 DNA is TGTGCCAGCAGTGAAGCGCTTGTAGGGGGCGAAGAGACCCAGTACTTC.

At least ten counts were recorded for this clonotype. The chain recombines TRBV4-2 with TRBJ2-7; 10 nucleotides line up with TRBD1. J gave up 1 base and V 0 bases, and 9 bases lay outside the gene matches. This CDR3 has 18 residues. Germline V gene lookup returns CDR1 LGHNA and CDR2 YNFKEQ. This CDR3 is CASSQDLGTGVSSYEQYF. The CDR3 DNA follows: TGTGCCAGCAGCCAAGATTTAGGGACAGGGGTGTCGTCCTACGAGCAGTACTTC.

This clonotype was recorded many times. J is TRBJ2-5 and V is TRBV25-1, with D possibly matching TRBD2 (6 bases). Germline V gives CDR1 MGHDK, CDR2 SYGVNS. V was cut by 4 bases and J by 4 bases, with 13 bases left in between. The CDR3 covers 14 residues. The CDR3 loop is CASSAGSWAETQYF. The CDR3 nucleotides are TGTGCCAGCAGTGCCGGGAGCTGGGCAGAGACCCAGTACTTC.

V usage is TRBV5-1 and J usage is TRBJ2-1, with TRBD1 matching over 9 bases. J was trimmed by 5 bases and V by 0 bases; bases with no gene match: 9. The CDR3 is 17 residues long. From germline, CDR1 is SGHRS and CDR2 YFSETQ. The CDR3 nucleotides are TGCGCCAGCAGCTTGGCATCCGGGACAGGGAGACACAATGAGCAGTTCTTC. Its translation: CASSLASGTGRHNEQFF.

The gene calls are TRBV20-1 and TRBJ2-2, with D uncertain. CDR1 is DFQATT, CDR2 SNEGSKA, per germline (reference sequence). This CDR3 region has 13 residues. Trimming took 3 bases from V and 1 from J, leaving 6 bases between them. The CDR3 nucleotides read TGCAGTGCTAGCCAGCGGAACACCGGGGAGCTGTTTTTT. Translated, it gives CSASQRNTGELFF.

J is TRBJ2-7 and V is TRBV2, with 9 positions matching TRBD2. Germline trimming cut 7 bases from V and 1 base from J; bases unmatched to any gene: 11. Germline V gene sequence: CDR1 SNHLY, CDR2 FYNNEI. The CDR3 runs to 16 residues. The CDR3 loop is CASTDRERGVSYEQYF. CDR3 in DNA: TGTGCCAGCACCGATCGGGAGCGGGGGGTTTCCTACGAGCAGTACTTC.